This record concerns one TCR beta chain sequence. Antigen specificity is unknown. Blood sampling took place at baseline, cycle 4 day 1, and cycle 7 day 1. The sample is drawn from a study of OX40 agonist ivuxolimab in advanced cancers. About the study: Partial responses were achieved by three patients: one hepatocellular carcinoma, two cutaneous melanoma.

This CDR3 has 14 residues. Germline V gene sequence: CDR1 SGHRS, CDR2 YFSETQ. Trimming shortened V by 7 bases and J by 5 bases, and 18 bases separated the two germline ends. TCRdb keeps only in-frame clones here, not all; method: immunoSEQ multiplex PCR. The sample has just over 95,000 clones, around 90% seen once. General study points: Among expanded peripheral T cells, antigen specificity went undetermined.

Material: CD4+ or CD8+ T cells sorted from blood, obtained in a trial of the OX40 agonist ivuxolimab. This receptor was taken from an adult with an advanced solid tumor such as melanoma, head and neck, liver or kidney cancer. The rearrangement links TRBV5-1 to TRBJ1-1; D is perhaps TRBD1 (5 bases). CDR3 in DNA: TGCGCCAGCGGCTCCGGGAGGGACGGTACTGAAGCTTTCTTT. This codes for CASGSGRDGTEAFF.